The clone carrying this T cell receptor (beta chain) came up many times. The antigen remains undetermined. The data are from a study of Graves' ophthalmopathy and Graves' hyperthyroidism. Points from the study as a whole: Blood also harbored most expanded thyroid clonotypes above 0.001 frequency. A 13-signature model separated ophthalmopathy from stable hyperthyroidism, just under 90% sensitivity, about 81% specificity. Predictions made by the model for ophthalmopathy progression reached 70% to 71% sensitivity and around 72% specificity.

It was on clinical symptoms, serum thyroxine, TRAb, thyroid ultrasound and orbital computed tomography that diagnosis relied. RNA transcripts yielded amplified TCR beta CDR3 regions. In the first round, RT-PCR was carried out with HTBI primers, and a multiplex PCR formed the second round. TCRdb independently ran MiXCR on the multiplex PCR reads; one entry per CDR3 protein. The data contain approximately 540,000 distinct CDR3 sequences, about 35% of them seen just once; the ten biggest clones take up about 4%. This CDR3 is built from 15 residues. Germline V lookup: CDR1 SGHTS, CDR2 YDEGEE. Trimming pared 4 bases from V and 2 bases from J, leaving 15 bases between.

Material: peripheral blood or thyroid tissue (not recorded which). The chain carries TRBV5-8 and TRBJ1-1; tentatively, D is TRBD1 (5 bases). The receptor was derived from an adult man with Graves' hyperthyroidism. The CDR3 reads CASSMTHGGNTEAFF. The CDR3 nucleotides read TGTGCCAGCAGCATGACTCACGGGGGAAACACTGAAGCTTTCTTT.